This passage covers 2 T cell receptor beta chains from one sample sequenced in a study of regulatory T cells in long-lasting Graves disease. Relying on iRepertoire HTBI primers and Arm-PCR of CDR3 regions, the team built TCR beta libraries. TCRdb analysed the multiplex PCR reads with MiXCR anew, one entry per CDR3 protein. The sample lists about 340,000 distinct CDR3 sequences; around 19% were seen once. The time point is: persistent/refractory GD, antithyroid drugs over 5 years with positive TRAb. PBMC-extracted RNA yielded the TCR library. The sample was peripheral blood mononuclear cells (PBMCs), taken when the disease was refractory, from a patient treated with antithyroid drugs. These receptors were taken from a female donor with Graves disease.

This clonotype was seen ten or more times. The chain joins TRBV30 to TRBJ2-7; either TRBD1 or TRBD2 may supply D (6 bases each). CDR3 length: 14 amino acids. Germline CDR1 reads GTSNPN; CDR2 reads SVGIG (reference sequence). V dropped 0 bases and J dropped 1 base, with 10 bases sitting between them. DNA for the CDR3: TGTGCCTGGAGTGTTGGGGGGCTATCCTACGAGCAGTACTTC. Its translation is CAWSVGGLSYEQYF.

The chain joins TRBV7-8 to TRBJ1-3; D gene uncertain. CDR1 is SGHVS and CDR2 is FQNEAQ in the germline V gene. The CDR3 sequence is 15 residues long. Trimming removed 1 base at V and 0 bases at J, with 7 bases between. CDR3 amino acids: CASSLEGVSGNTIYF. In DNA form, the CDR3 reads TGTGCCAGCAGCTTAGAAGGAGTCTCTGGAAACACCATATATTTT.